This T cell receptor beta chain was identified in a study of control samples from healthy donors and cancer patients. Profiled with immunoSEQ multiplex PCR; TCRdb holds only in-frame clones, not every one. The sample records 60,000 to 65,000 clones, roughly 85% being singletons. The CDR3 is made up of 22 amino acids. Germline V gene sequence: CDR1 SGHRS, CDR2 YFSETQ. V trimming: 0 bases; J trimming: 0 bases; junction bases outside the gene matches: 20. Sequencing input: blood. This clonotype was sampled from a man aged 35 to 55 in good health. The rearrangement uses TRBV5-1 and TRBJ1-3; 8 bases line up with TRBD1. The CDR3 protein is CASSLAPTDRGNNAISGNTIYF. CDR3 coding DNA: TGCGCCAGCAGCTTGGCCCCAACTGACAGGGGCAATAACGCGATCTCTGGAAACACCATATATTTT.